This is a list of T cell receptor beta chains from one sample in a study of T-cell memory formation after mild COVID-19. TCRdb used MiXCR to reprocess the 5' RACE reads, holding one entry per CDR3 protein. This table has hundreds of thousands of distinct CDR3 sequences, approximately 22% appearing once. Sequencing was performed on PBMCs or a T cell subset sorted from them (not recorded which). Receptor source: a man younger than 35 who had mild COVID-19 (a few samples of this study predate the infection). Cell type and time point are not known. Both conserved end residues are part of each CDR3. D genes are given only for firm matches. Clone size is shown for a subset of rows, as once, few, many or a class of expanded clone.

d_call cdr3_length j_call clone_size v_call cdr3_aa cdr3_nt
NA 11 TRBJ2-1 few TRBV15 CATSSGPKQFF TGTGCCACCAGCAGCGGGCCCAAGCAGTTCTTC
NA 14 TRBJ2-3 once TRBV7-2 CASSLTGWGDTQYF TGTGCCAGCAGCTTAACGGGTTGGGGAGATACGCAGTATTTT
TRBD1 15 TRBJ1-4 NA TRBV4-1 CASSQTGTGNEKLFF TGCGCCAGCAGCCAGACCGGGACAGGGAATGAAAAACTGTTTTTT
TRBD2 16 TRBJ2-1 many TRBV5-1 CASSLVSGGAKNEQFF TGCGCCAGCAGCTTGGTGTCCGGGGGGGCCAAGAATGAGCAGTTCTTC
NA 13 TRBJ1-2 few TRBV18 CASSPPQFYGYTF TGTGCCAGCTCACCACCACAGTTCTATGGCTACACCTTC
NA 14 TRBJ1-1 few TRBV4-2 CASSHKQGNTEAFF TGTGCCAGCAGCCATAAACAGGGGAACACTGAAGCTTTCTTT
NA 12 TRBJ2-7 NA TRBV6-2/TRBV6-3 CASSSRQGEQYF TGTGCCAGCAGTTCCCGCCAGGGAGAGCAGTACTTC
NA 12 TRBJ2-1 NA TRBV2 CASSEAGDGQFF TGTGCCAGCAGTGAAGCAGGGGACGGGCAGTTCTTC
NA 13 TRBJ1-1 NA TRBV29-1 CSVDEGLSPEAFF TGCAGCGTTGATGAGGGGTTATCTCCTGAAGCTTTCTTT
NA 12 TRBJ1-6 NA TRBV11-2 CASRRGNSPLHF TGTGCCAGCCGAAGGGGCAATTCACCCCTCCACTTT
TRBD1 15 TRBJ1-1 few TRBV7-2 CASSPQAAGQGEAFF TGTGCCAGCAGCCCCCAAGCCGCGGGACAGGGTGAAGCTTTCTTT
NA 15 TRBJ2-7 few TRBV12-3/TRBV12-4 CASSPGRQLSYEQYF TGTGCCAGCAGCCCAGGGAGACAGCTCTCCTACGAGCAGTACTTC
NA 17 TRBJ2-5 NA TRBV7-9 CASSPLQGRTLGETQYF TGTGCCAGCAGCCCCCTCCAAGGGAGAACCTTGGGGGAGACCCAGTACTTC
NA 14 TRBJ1-4 few TRBV20-1 CSARRRETNEKLFF TGCAGTGCTAGAAGGAGGGAAACTAATGAAAAACTGTTTTTT
NA 16 TRBJ2-2 NA TRBV7-3 CASSLGPSRGTGELFF TGTGCCAGCAGCTTAGGTCCTAGCCGGGGGACCGGGGAGCTGTTTTTT
NA 15 TRBJ2-7 many TRBV5-5 CASSLPGSSSYEQYF TGTGCCAGCAGCTTGCCTGGGAGTAGCTCCTACGAGCAGTACTTC
NA 15 TRBJ2-1 few TRBV19 CASSVLDSSYNEQFF TGTGCCAGTAGTGTTCTGGATAGCTCCTACAATGAGCAGTTCTTC
NA 15 TRBJ2-1 NA TRBV4-3 CASSQDLGQGNEQFF TGCGCCAGCAGCCAAGACCTTGGGCAGGGCAATGAGCAGTTCTTC
NA 15 TRBJ2-2 few TRBV7-3 CASGPRGPNTGELFF TGTGCCAGCGGCCCCAGGGGACCGAACACCGGGGAGCTGTTTTTT
NA 11 TRBJ2-1 NA TRBV7-8 CASRKGHEQFF TGTGCCAGCAGAAAGGGACATGAGCAGTTCTTC
NA 15 TRBJ2-6 NA TRBV4-1 CASSQDRGGANVLTF TGCGCCAGCAGCCAAGACAGGGGTGGGGCCAACGTCCTGACTTTC
NA 12 TRBJ1-5 many TRBV7-2 CASSSQPGPQHF TGTGCCAGCAGCTCCCAACCGGGTCCTCAGCATTTT
NA 16 TRBJ2-3 few TRBV19 CASSIRAAGLTDTQYF TGTGCCAGTAGCATTCGCGCGGCGGGCCTCACAGATACGCAGTATTTT